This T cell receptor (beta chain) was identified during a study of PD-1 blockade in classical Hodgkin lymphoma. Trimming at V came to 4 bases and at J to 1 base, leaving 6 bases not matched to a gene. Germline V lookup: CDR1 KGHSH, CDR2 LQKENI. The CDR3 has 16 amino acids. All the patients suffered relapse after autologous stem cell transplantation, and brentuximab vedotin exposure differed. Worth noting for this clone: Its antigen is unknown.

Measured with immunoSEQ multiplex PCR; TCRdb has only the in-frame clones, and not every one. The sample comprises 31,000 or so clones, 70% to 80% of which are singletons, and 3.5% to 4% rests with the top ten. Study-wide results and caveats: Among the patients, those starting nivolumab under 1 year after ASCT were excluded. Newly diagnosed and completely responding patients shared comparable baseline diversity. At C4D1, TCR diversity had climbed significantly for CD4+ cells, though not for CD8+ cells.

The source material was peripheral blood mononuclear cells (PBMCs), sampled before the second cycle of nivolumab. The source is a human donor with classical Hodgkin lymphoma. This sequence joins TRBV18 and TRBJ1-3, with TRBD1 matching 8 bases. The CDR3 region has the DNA TGTGCCAGCTCACTCCAGGGGGCGCTTTCTGGAAACACCATATATTTT. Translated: CASSLQGALSGNTIYF.